These 16 T cell receptor beta chains were sequenced from one sample in a study of PD-1 blockade in classical Hodgkin lymphoma. As for time point: newly diagnosed, previously untreated cHL patient sample. Magnetic negative selection of thawed PBMCs was the method by which CD4+ T cells were purified. TCRdb's table, derived via immunoSEQ multiplex PCR, lists solely in-frame clones and lacks some. The sample yields around 16,000 clones, about 86% seen once. Sequenced input: CD4+ T cells from blood. The receptors derive from a human donor with classical Hodgkin lymphoma.

This clone showed up just a few times. This chain joins TRBV7-9 and TRBJ1-1; D gene unclear. Germline V lookup: CDR1 SEHNR, CDR2 FQNEAQ (reference sequence). This CDR3 region has 11 residues. Trimming removed 8 bases at V and 4 bases at J, with 8 bases between. The CDR3 is CASSLSTEAFF. The DNA for the CDR3 is TGTGCCAGCTCTCTGAGCACTGAAGCTTTCTTT.

This chain connects TRBV19 to TRBJ1-1; unclear D gene. Deletions cut 6 bases from V and 5 bases from J, with 16 bases between. In germline, CDR1 is LNHDA, CDR2 SQIVND (reference sequence). The CDR3 covers 14 residues. CDR3 loop: CASRPFGFSTEAFF. The CDR3 nucleotides are TGTGCCAGTAGACCGTTCGGGTTCTCGACTGAAGCTTTCTTT.

This clone was counted between two and nine times. This chain links TRBV28 with TRBJ2-1; 9 nucleotides align to TRBD1. From germline, CDR1 is MDHEN and CDR2 SYDVKM. The CDR3 consists of 12 residues. V trimming: 9 bases; J trimming: 15 bases; junction bases outside the gene matches: 12. CDR3 residues: CASHLPGQGTFF. DNA of the CDR3: TGTGCCAGTCATTTACCGGGACAGGGAACGTTCTTC.

This chain connects TRBV7-8 to TRBJ2-5; 10 nucleotides match TRBD2. CDR1 and CDR2 from the germline V gene are SGHVS and FQNEAQ. This CDR3 has 15 amino acids. V gave up 1 base and J gave up 5 bases; unmatched junction bases: 4. DNA of the CDR3: TGTGCCAGCAGCTTAGGGGCTAGCGGGAGTGAGACCCAGTACTTC. It is translated as CASSLGASGSETQYF. The full variable domain, its missing parts supplied by reference TRBV7-8 and TRBJ2-5, is GAGVSQSPRYKVAKRGQDVALRCDPISGHVSLFWYQQALGQGPEFLTYFQNEAQLDKSGLPSDRFFAERPEGSVSTLKIQRTQQEDSAVYLCASSLGASGSETQYFGPGTRLLVL.

The chain joins TRBV25-1 to TRBJ2-1; no clear D gene. Trimming pared 1 base from V and 3 bases from J, leaving 16 bases between. Looked up from germline, CDR1 is MGHDK and CDR2 is SYGVNS. The CDR3 covers 17 residues. The CDR3 DNA sequence: TGTGCCAGCAGTGAATTGGATGGGGAAGCCGGCTACAATGAGCAGTTCTTC. Amino acid sequence: CASSELDGEAGYNEQFF.

CDR3 DNA: TGTGCCAGCAGCCCGCGAATATTGGACAGGTACGAGCAGTACTTC. Protein sequence: CASSPRILDRYEQYF. The chain recombines TRBV7-9 with TRBJ2-7; 7 nucleotides match TRBD1. There are 15 residues in the CDR3. The trim removed 5 bases at V and 4 bases at J, leaving 11 bases unmatched. CDR1 and CDR2 (germline): SEHNR, FQNEAQ (reference sequence).

As DNA, the CDR3 is TGTGCCAGCAGCCCCTCGAAGGGTACCTATGGCTACACCTTC. This codes for CASSPSKGTYGYTF. This chain uses TRBV9 with TRBJ1-2; D is unresolved. There are 14 residues in the CDR3. V shed 4 bases and J shed 4 bases, with 14 bases lying between them. Per the germline V gene, CDR1 is SGDLS and CDR2 is YYNGEE.

This clone was detected only a few times. The chain has TRBV19 and TRBJ1-5, with D perhaps matching TRBD1 (6 bases). The CDR3 has 13 residues. Germline CDR1 is LNHDA and CDR2 is SQIVND (reference sequence). V was pared by 9 bases and J by 9 bases, with 18 bases between. CDR3 loop: CASGRGGGLPQHF. Written as DNA, the CDR3 is TGTGCCAGCGGTAGGGGGGGAGGACTGCCCCAGCATTTT.

V usage is TRBV5-4 and J usage is TRBJ2-7; TRBD2 matches at 11 bases. Per the germline V gene, CDR1 is SGHNT and CDR2 is YYREEE (reference sequence). With 7 bases clipped from V and 5 bases from J, the junction kept 11 bases outside the gene matches. This CDR3 is built from 15 residues. CDR3 DNA: TGTGCCAGCGCGACGGGGACTAGCGGAGGGAACGAGCAGTACTTC. Protein product: CASATGTSGGNEQYF.

The chain couples TRBV5-5 to TRBJ1-2; D is perhaps TRBD1 (6 bases). Germline V lookup: CDR1 SGHKS, CDR2 YYEKEE (reference sequence). V was clipped by 3 bases and J by 8 bases, with 20 bases between them. The CDR3 runs to 15 residues. This CDR3 is CASSSGLRQVKGYTF. Here the CDR3 DNA reads TGTGCCAGCAGCTCGGGTTTAAGACAGGTCAAGGGCTACACCTTC.

The CDR3 here is CASSLLYGPQYF. The CDR3 DNA follows: TGTGCCAGCAGTTTATTATACGGGCCGCAGTACTTC. This chain joins TRBV28 and TRBJ2-7; D not certain. There are 12 residues in the CDR3. V was cut by 1 base and J by 9 bases, with 10 bases left in between. Germline lookup yields CDR1 MDHEN and CDR2 SYDVKM.

The gene calls are TRBV28 and TRBJ1-5, with TRBD1 matching over 7 bases. This CDR3 spans 17 amino acids. V trimming: 6 bases; J trimming: 6 bases; junction bases outside the gene matches: 17. The germline V gene encodes CDR1 MDHEN and CDR2 SYDVKM. DNA for the CDR3: TGTGCCAGCAGGGGTTCAGGGACAGCGGATAAGTTTCAGCCCCAGCATTTT. This encodes CASRGSGTADKFQPQHF.

V gene TRBV2 combines with J gene TRBJ1-1; perhaps TRBD1 as D (5 bases). V shed 4 bases and J shed 1 base, with 10 bases lying between them. CDR1 and CDR2 (germline): SNHLY, FYNNEI. The CDR3 runs 14 residues. The chain's CDR3 is CASSAGLPNTEAFF. The CDR3 coding sequence is TGTGCCAGCAGTGCAGGGCTTCCGAACACTGAAGCTTTCTTT.

This chain joins TRBV30 and TRBJ2-5; D unresolved. This CDR3 is 11 amino acids long. Germline CDR1 reads GTSNPN; CDR2 reads SVGIG (reference sequence). Trimming took off 2 bases at V and 5 bases at J, with 6 bases between the two ends. DNA for the CDR3: TGTGCCTGGAGTCAGCAGGAGACCCAGTACTTC. Translating it yields CAWSQQETQYF.

This clone was picked up one time. J is TRBJ2-1 and V is TRBV5-1; maybe TRBD2 (7 bases). Trimming removed 4 bases from V and 14 bases from J, with 13 bases in between. CDR3 length: 11 residues. Germline assignment: CDR1 SGHRS and CDR2 YFSETQ. The CDR3 DNA reads TGCGCCAGCAGCGAGGGGGGGAGGAAGTTCTTC. Protein product: CASSEGGRKFF.

This chain joins TRBV7-2 and TRBJ2-3, with D unresolved. V shed 5 bases and J shed 3 bases, with 12 bases lying between them. The germline CDR1 and CDR2 sequences are SGHTA and FQGNSA. The CDR3 is 14 amino acids. The CDR3 spells CASSVGLKTDTQYF. DNA for the CDR3: TGTGCCAGCAGCGTAGGGTTGAAGACAGATACGCAGTATTTT.